These T cell receptor beta chains were read from a single sample in a study of Ad26.COV2.S vaccination and SARS-CoV-2 variants. Repertoires were generated with immunoSEQ multiplex PCR, while TCRdb's copy carries only in-frame clones and drops some. The repertoire holds over 450,000 clones, with roughly 87% as singletons. The specimen was peripheral blood, collected in a trial of Ad26.COV2.S vaccine versus placebo. Receptors were obtained from a person between 18 and 65 years old who received the Ad26.COV2.S COVID-19 vaccine or a placebo. Both conserved end residues are part of each CDR3. The D gene is left open where the match is weak. Clone size is given for some rows only: seen once, a few or many times, or a class if the clone is expanded.

j_gene: TRBJ2-7; abundance: .; d_gene: .; v_gene: TRBV20-1; CDR3nt: TGCAGTGAGGGGAGAGTCTACGAGCAGTACTTC; CDR3aa: CSEGRVYEQYF
j_gene: TRBJ1-5; abundance: .; d_gene: .; v_gene: TRBV6-5; CDR3nt: TGTGCCAGCAGAAGTGGGGGGGGAAGCAATCAGCCCCAGCATTTT; CDR3aa: CASRSGGGSNQPQHF
j_gene: TRBJ2-2; abundance: .; d_gene: .; v_gene: TRBV6-5; CDR3nt: TGTGCCAGCAGAACGGGAGTGAACACCGGGGAGCTGTTTTTT; CDR3aa: CASRTGVNTGELFF
j_gene: TRBJ1-2; abundance: .; d_gene: .; v_gene: TRBV5-5; CDR3nt: TGTGCCAGCAGCTTGGTGGGTCAGCTGATGGGCTATGGCTACACCTTC; CDR3aa: CASSLVGQLMGYGYTF
j_gene: TRBJ2-1; abundance: .; d_gene: .; v_gene: TRBV4-2; CDR3nt: TGTGCCAGCAGCCAAGAAGGGGAACCTAGCAATGAGCAGTTCTTC; CDR3aa: CASSQEGEPSNEQFF
j_gene: TRBJ2-4; abundance: .; d_gene: TRBD2; v_gene: TRBV5-1; CDR3nt: TGCGCCAGCAGCTTGGCGGCTAGCGGGAGAGACATTCAGTACTTC; CDR3aa: CASSLAASGRDIQYF
j_gene: TRBJ1-5; abundance: .; d_gene: TRBD1; v_gene: TRBV6-2/TRBV6-3; CDR3nt: TGTGCCAGCAGTTACGGGACAGGGCTTCCCAATCAGCCCCAGCATTTT; CDR3aa: CASSYGTGLPNQPQHF
j_gene: TRBJ1-6; abundance: .; d_gene: .; v_gene: TRBV19; CDR3nt: TGTGCCAGTAGGGGAGGACCGAATTCACCCCTCCACTTT; CDR3aa: CASRGGPNSPLHF
j_gene: TRBJ1-2; abundance: .; d_gene: .; v_gene: TRBV11-2; CDR3nt: TGTGCCAGCGGATTTAGCCGGGAGGACCAGGGGAGGGGCTACACCTTC; CDR3aa: CASGFSREDQGRGYTF
j_gene: TRBJ2-7; abundance: .; d_gene: TRBD2; v_gene: TRBV2; CDR3nt: TGTGCCAGCAGTGCCTTAGGACTAGCGGGAGGGCCCTACGAGCAGTACTTC; CDR3aa: CASSALGLAGGPYEQYF
j_gene: TRBJ2-7; abundance: .; d_gene: .; v_gene: TRBV5-1; CDR3nt: TGCGCCAGCAGCTTGGACAGGCCGTCGTACGAGCAGTACTTC; CDR3aa: CASSLDRPSYEQYF
j_gene: TRBJ2-3; abundance: .; d_gene: .; v_gene: TRBV6-2/TRBV6-3; CDR3nt: TGTGCCAGCAGTTACGACTTATCAGGGGATCTTAGCACAGATACGCAGTATTTT; CDR3aa: CASSYDLSGDLSTDTQYF
j_gene: TRBJ2-2; abundance: .; d_gene: .; v_gene: TRBV7-6; CDR3nt: TGTGCCAGCAGCTTAGACCTCGGCAAAGCCGGGGAGCTGTTTTTT; CDR3aa: CASSLDLGKAGELFF
j_gene: TRBJ1-1; abundance: .; d_gene: TRBD1; v_gene: TRBV30; CDR3nt: TGTGCCTGTAACAGGGGGGGTGGCACTGAAGCTTTCTTT; CDR3aa: CACNRGGGTEAFF
j_gene: TRBJ2-5; abundance: .; d_gene: TRBD2; v_gene: TRBV4-2; CDR3nt: TGTGCCAGCAGCCAACAACTAGCGGGGGGCGAGACCCAGTACTTC; CDR3aa: CASSQQLAGGETQYF
j_gene: TRBJ1-2; abundance: once; d_gene: TRBD1; v_gene: TRBV28; CDR3nt: TGTGCCAGCAGGCGCGAGACAGGGGCTGGCTACACCTTC; CDR3aa: CASRRETGAGYTF
j_gene: TRBJ1-2; abundance: .; d_gene: .; v_gene: TRBV27; CDR3nt: TGTGCCAGCAGTTTATCCGGGACACCCTATGGCTACACCTTC; CDR3aa: CASSLSGTPYGYTF
j_gene: TRBJ2-1; abundance: .; d_gene: .; v_gene: TRBV14; CDR3nt: TGTGCCAGCAGCCAAAAACTCTTGCGGGACGGAGCATACAATGAGCAGTTCTTC; CDR3aa: CASSQKLLRDGAYNEQFF
j_gene: TRBJ1-6; abundance: .; d_gene: .; v_gene: TRBV25-1; CDR3nt: TGTGCCAGCAGTGGTCAGGGAAATTCACCCCTCCACTTT; CDR3aa: CASSGQGNSPLHF
j_gene: TRBJ2-1; abundance: few; d_gene: TRBD2; v_gene: TRBV19; CDR3nt: TGTGCCAGTAGTATAGGTCCTTCGAGGCCCGCCGGGACTAGAATTAATGAGCAGTTCTTC; CDR3aa: CASSIGPSRPAGTRINEQFF
j_gene: TRBJ2-1; abundance: .; d_gene: TRBD2; v_gene: TRBV18; CDR3nt: TGTGCCAGCTCACGGCTAGGGACTAGCGGGGGGAACAATGAGCAGTTCTTC; CDR3aa: CASSRLGTSGGNNEQFF
j_gene: TRBJ2-2; abundance: .; d_gene: TRBD2; v_gene: TRBV11-2; CDR3nt: TGTGCCAGCAGCTTACTGACTAGCGCGAACACCGGGGAGCTGTTTTTT; CDR3aa: CASSLLTSANTGELFF
j_gene: TRBJ1-1; abundance: few; d_gene: .; v_gene: TRBV28; CDR3nt: TGTGCCAGCAGACCAACAAGGAACACTGAAGCTTTCTTT; CDR3aa: CASRPTRNTEAFF
j_gene: TRBJ2-7; abundance: .; d_gene: .; v_gene: TRBV20-1; CDR3nt: TGCAGTGCTAGAGGGGGTTACGAGCAGTACTTC; CDR3aa: CSARGGYEQYF
j_gene: TRBJ2-1; abundance: once; d_gene: TRBD1; v_gene: TRBV19; CDR3nt: TGTGCCAGTAGTAGGACAGGGGGACAGAATGAGCAGTTCTTC; CDR3aa: CASSRTGGQNEQFF
j_gene: TRBJ2-7; abundance: .; d_gene: TRBD1; v_gene: TRBV4-1; CDR3nt: TGCGCCAGCAGCCAAGTAGCACAGGGGGCCTCCTACGAGCAGTACTTC; CDR3aa: CASSQVAQGASYEQYF
j_gene: TRBJ2-3; abundance: .; d_gene: .; v_gene: TRBV19; CDR3nt: TGTGCCAGTAGTTGGACAGAAAGCACAGATACGCAGTATTTT; CDR3aa: CASSWTESTDTQYF
j_gene: TRBJ2-7; abundance: .; d_gene: .; v_gene: TRBV25-1; CDR3nt: TGTGCCAGCAGTGAATTCTACGAGCAGTACTTC; CDR3aa: CASSEFYEQYF
j_gene: TRBJ1-5; abundance: .; d_gene: .; v_gene: TRBV6-5; CDR3nt: TGTGCCAGCCGACGGTCAGGAAACCAGCCCCAGCATTTT; CDR3aa: CASRRSGNQPQHF
j_gene: TRBJ1-2; abundance: .; d_gene: .; v_gene: TRBV7-9; CDR3nt: TGTGCCAGCACCCGCCCTTACGTCTATGGCTACACCTTC; CDR3aa: CASTRPYVYGYTF
j_gene: TRBJ2-7; abundance: .; d_gene: .; v_gene: TRBV28; CDR3nt: TGTGCCAGCAGTTTCGGGCAAGACTACGAGCAGTACTTC; CDR3aa: CASSFGQDYEQYF
j_gene: TRBJ1-6; abundance: .; d_gene: .; v_gene: TRBV7-2; CDR3nt: TGTGCCAGCAGCTTTTCGGGACGGCTTAATTCACCCCTCCACTTT; CDR3aa: CASSFSGRLNSPLHF
j_gene: TRBJ2-1; abundance: .; d_gene: .; v_gene: TRBV7-3; CDR3nt: TGTGCCAGCAGCTTTAGGCCCGGGGATGAGCAGTTCTTC; CDR3aa: CASSFRPGDEQFF
j_gene: TRBJ1-1; abundance: .; d_gene: TRBD1; v_gene: TRBV24-1; CDR3nt: TGTGCCACCAGTGATTTTTTTGGGGAGGCAGGGGGCTACACTGAAGCTTTCTTT; CDR3aa: CATSDFFGEAGGYTEAFF
j_gene: TRBJ1-3; abundance: .; d_gene: .; v_gene: TRBV3-1/TRBV3-2; CDR3nt: TGTGCCAGCAGCCAAAGTTCGGTAACCTGGGGAAACACCATATATTTT; CDR3aa: CASSQSSVTWGNTIYF
j_gene: TRBJ2-1; abundance: .; d_gene: .; v_gene: TRBV18; CDR3nt: TGTGCCAGCTCACTGGGACTTGACAATGAGCAGTTCTTC; CDR3aa: CASSLGLDNEQFF
j_gene: TRBJ2-4; abundance: .; d_gene: .; v_gene: TRBV6-5; CDR3nt: TGTGCCAGCAGTTACTCGCAGACAGTAGTCAAAAACATTCAGTACTTC; CDR3aa: CASSYSQTVVKNIQYF